The 3 T cell receptor beta chains in this list originate from one sample, sequenced in a study of T cell repertoires in cytomegalovirus infection. In TCRdb, the reads were re-called with MiXCR into one record per CDR3 protein. The sample includes approximately 70,000 distinct CDR3 sequences, about 22% of them seen just once. For these receptors, no antigen is known. The sequenced sample was PBMCs, sequenced either directly or after in vitro stimulation (not recorded which). These receptor sequences come from a human donor in good health (CMV status not recorded). Some clones in this sample may be carry-over from other donors' samples.

V is TRBV7-2 and J is TRBJ1-1; weak D call: TRBD1 (5 bases). V lost 5 bases and J 11 bases, leaving 15 bases between the germline ends. The germline CDR1 and CDR2 sequences are SGHTA and FQGNSA. The CDR3 sequence is 12 residues long. This CDR3 is CASSLGTGVAFF. The CDR3 nucleotides are TGTGCCAGCAGCCTAGGGACGGGAGTCGCTTTCTTT.

V gene TRBV23-1 combines with J gene TRBJ2-7; 11 positions agree with TRBD2. TRBV23-1 is placed among ORFs of uncertain function. Germline trimming cut 3 bases from V and 3 bases from J; bases unmatched to any gene: 7. This CDR3 comprises 16 residues. CDR3 amino acids: CASSHRGLAGNYEQYV. The DNA of the CDR3 is TGCGCCAGCAGTCACCGAGGACTAGCGGGCAACTACGAGCAGTACGTC.

The gene calls are TRBV6-2 or TRBV6-3 and TRBJ2-7; 11 bases align to TRBD1. V shed 6 bases and J 1 base; nucleotides not matched to a gene: 5. The germline gives CDR1 MNHEY, CDR2 SVGEGT. CDR3 length: 15 residues. CDR3 region: CASSPGTGGSYEQYV. Here the CDR3 DNA reads TGTGCCAGCAGCCCCGGGACAGGGGGTTCCTACGAGCAGTACGTC.